This T cell receptor beta chain was identified during a study of blood T cell repertoires in COVID-19. About the research overall: Whether acute or convalescent, the COVID-19 samples came from the United States, Italy and Spain. T cells, B-cell-depleted T cells, or PBMCs supplied cDNA or gDNA.

In the original analysis: Cell counts per sample came from amplifying reference gene primers. This table comes from immunoSEQ multiplex PCR, and its TCRdb copy is limited to in-frame clones, with some not included. Clonal size and the V and J genes are those of that table, whereas D and trimming came from the DNA. Among around 100,000 clones listed, about 80% were seen once. V lost 6 bases and J lost 7; bases outside the gene matches: 8. This CDR3 spans 14 amino acids. Germline assignment: CDR1 MDHEN and CDR2 SYDVKM. The sequencing input was peripheral blood. This clonotype was obtained from a woman over 75 with active or convalescent COVID-19. The chain joins TRBV28 to TRBJ1-5, with TRBD1 matching 8 bases. The CDR3 region is CASREGQDVQPQHF. In DNA form, the CDR3 reads TGTGCCAGCAGGGAGGGACAGGACGTGCAGCCCCAGCATTTT.